These T cell receptor beta chains were read from a single sample in a study of cytomegalovirus exposure and HLA in healthy donors. Using immunoSEQ multiplex PCR, the repertoire was profiled, and TCRdb retains in-frame clones only, with some absent. The sample shows 110,000 to 150,000 clones, 70% to 75% of them seen only once. The sample taken for sequencing was PBMCs. Receptors originate from a human donor in good health. Each CDR3 is given with its conserved first and last residue. A D gene is named only where the DNA matches it firmly. Clone size appears in some rows only: once, few, many, or a class for an expanded clone.

CDR3 DNA	CDR3 protein	clone size	V gene	J gene	D gene
TGCGCCAGCAGCTTGGACAGGGAAGCCTCCCGTGAAAAACTGTTTTTT	CASSLDREASREKLFF	few	TRBV5-1	TRBJ1-4	.
TGCAGCGCTGGACAGGGGGCTTCCCTTACGCAGTTCTTC	CSAGQGASLTQFF	.	TRBV29-1	TRBJ2-1	TRBD1
TGCAGTAGCCCTAAGACTATGGAGCAGTTCTTC	CSSPKTMEQFF	.	TRBV20-1	TRBJ2-1	.
TGTGCCAGCATGTTAGCGGGAGGAGGTCCCGGGGAGCTGTTTTTT	CASMLAGGGPGELFF	.	TRBV2	TRBJ2-2	TRBD2
TGTGCCAGCAGCCTACATTCCGGGACAGGGTCCTACGAGCAGTACTTC	CASSLHSGTGSYEQYF	.	TRBV9	TRBJ2-7	TRBD1
TGTGCCAGTGCGACAGGGGGCAGACCCACAGATACGCAGTATTTT	CASATGGRPTDTQYF	few	TRBV19	TRBJ2-3	TRBD1
TGTGCCAGCAGTTCACCCCTCCTTGGGGGGCTGTTTTTT	CASSSPLLGGLFF	.	TRBV6-5	TRBJ1-4	.
TGTGCCAGCAGCTTGCAGTTACAGGGGAATCAGCCCCAGCATTTT	CASSLQLQGNQPQHF	few	TRBV7-2	TRBJ1-5	TRBD1
TGTGCCAGCAGTTTATTTGGCTCCCTCTCCTACAATGAGCAGTTCTTC	CASSLFGSLSYNEQFF	few	TRBV27	TRBJ2-1	.
TGTGCCAGCCTGGGACATTTTAACTATGGCTACACCTTC	CASLGHFNYGYTF	.	TRBV2	TRBJ1-2	.
TGTGCCAGCAGCCGACCGGGACTAGGCTACGAGCAGTACTTC	CASSRPGLGYEQYF	.	TRBV11-3	TRBJ2-7	TRBD2
TGCGCCAGCAGCCCTTGGGGGCTAGCTGGGACGGAGGAGCAGTACTTC	CASSPWGLAGTEEQYF	.	TRBV5-1	TRBJ2-7	.
TGTGCCAGCAGGTGGGCAGGGGGCTACGAGCAGTACTTC	CASRWAGGYEQYF	.	TRBV6-1	TRBJ2-7	TRBD1
TGTGCCAGCAGCCTCGGGACAGTTTGGAGCACAGATACGCAGTATTTT	CASSLGTVWSTDTQYF	.	TRBV9	TRBJ2-3	TRBD1
TGTGCCAGCAGTGATCGAGGTTACGAGCAGTACTTC	CASSDRGYEQYF	.	TRBV6-1	TRBJ2-7	.